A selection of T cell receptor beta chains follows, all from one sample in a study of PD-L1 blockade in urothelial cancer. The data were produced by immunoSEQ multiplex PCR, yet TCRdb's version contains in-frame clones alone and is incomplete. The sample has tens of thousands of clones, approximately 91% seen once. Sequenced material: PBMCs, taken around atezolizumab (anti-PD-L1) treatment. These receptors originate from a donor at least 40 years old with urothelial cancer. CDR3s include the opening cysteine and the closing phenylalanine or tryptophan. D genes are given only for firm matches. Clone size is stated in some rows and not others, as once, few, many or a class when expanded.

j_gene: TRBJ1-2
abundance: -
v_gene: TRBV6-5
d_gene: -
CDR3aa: CASSYSGTLSF
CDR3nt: TGTGCCAGCAGTTACTCGGGGACATTGAGTTTC

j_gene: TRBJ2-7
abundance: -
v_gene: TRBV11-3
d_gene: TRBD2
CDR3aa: CASSTTGLGAYEQYF
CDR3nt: TGTGCCAGCAGCACCACGGGACTAGGGGCCTACGAGCAGTACTTC

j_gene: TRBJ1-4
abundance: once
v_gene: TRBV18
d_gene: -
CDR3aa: CASSRSNEKLFF
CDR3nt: TGTGCCAGCTCCCGGTCGAATGAAAAACTGTTTTTT

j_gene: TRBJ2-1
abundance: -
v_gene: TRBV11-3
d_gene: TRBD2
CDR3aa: CASSLGASGSTNEQFF
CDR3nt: TGTGCCAGCAGCTTAGGGGCTAGCGGGAGCACCAATGAGCAGTTCTTC

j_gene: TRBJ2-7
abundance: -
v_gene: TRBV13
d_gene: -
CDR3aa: CASSSTGNPGPLYEQYF
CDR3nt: TGTGCCAGCAGCTCCACAGGGAATCCCGGCCCCCTCTACGAGCAGTACTTC

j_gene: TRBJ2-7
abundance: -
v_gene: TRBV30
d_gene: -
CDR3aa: CAWTGPNYEQYF
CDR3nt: TGTGCCTGGACTGGGCCCAACTACGAGCAGTACTTC

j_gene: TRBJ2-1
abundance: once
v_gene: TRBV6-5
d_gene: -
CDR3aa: CASSLQGQAGEQFF
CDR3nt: TGTGCCAGCAGCCTACAAGGACAAGCGGGTGAGCAGTTCTTC

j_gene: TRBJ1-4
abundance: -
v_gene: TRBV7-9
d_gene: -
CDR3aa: CASSFRGSEKLFF
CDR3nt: TGTGCCAGCAGCTTCCGGGGTAGTGAAAAACTGTTTTTT

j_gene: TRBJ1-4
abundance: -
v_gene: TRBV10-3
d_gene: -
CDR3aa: CAISAGEGEKLFF
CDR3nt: TGTGCCATCAGTGCAGGGGAAGGGGAAAAACTGTTTTTT

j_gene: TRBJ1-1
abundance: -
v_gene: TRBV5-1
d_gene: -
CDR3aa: CASSLELAGEGVAFF
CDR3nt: TGCGCCAGCAGCTTGGAGCTGGCAGGGGAGGGTGTAGCTTTCTTT

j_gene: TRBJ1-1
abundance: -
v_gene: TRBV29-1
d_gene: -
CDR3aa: CSVSEDTEAFF
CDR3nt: TGCAGCGTTTCTGAGGACACTGAAGCTTTCTTT

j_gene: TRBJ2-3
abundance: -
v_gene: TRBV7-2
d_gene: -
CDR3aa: CASSVLPGQSTDTQYF
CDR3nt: TGTGCCAGCAGCGTACTCCCGGGACAAAGCACAGATACGCAGTATTTT

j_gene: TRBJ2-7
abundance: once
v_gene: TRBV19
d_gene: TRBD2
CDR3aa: CASSTRLAGDLPYEQYF
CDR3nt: TGTGCCAGTAGTACCAGACTAGCGGGAGACCTCCCGTACGAGCAGTACTTC

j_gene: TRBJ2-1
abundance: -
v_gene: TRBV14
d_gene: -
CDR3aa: CASSPHVGSGNEQFF
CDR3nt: TGTGCCAGCAGCCCCCACGTCGGGAGCGGCAATGAGCAGTTCTTC

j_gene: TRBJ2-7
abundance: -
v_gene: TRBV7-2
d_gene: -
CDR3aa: CASTIGVVGSYEQYF
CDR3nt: TGTGCCAGCACCATCGGGGTCGTCGGCTCCTACGAGCAGTACTTC

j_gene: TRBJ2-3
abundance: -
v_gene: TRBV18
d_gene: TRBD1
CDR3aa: CASSVRTGQGDTQYF
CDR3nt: TGTGCCAGCTCCGTAAGGACAGGGCAAGGAGATACGCAGTATTTT

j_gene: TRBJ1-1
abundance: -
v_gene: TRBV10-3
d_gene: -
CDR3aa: CAISRTMNTEAFF
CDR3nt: TGTGCCATCAGTCGCACAATGAACACTGAAGCTTTCTTT

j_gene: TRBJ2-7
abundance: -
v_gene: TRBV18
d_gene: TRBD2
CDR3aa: CASSGGGYEQYF
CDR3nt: TGTGCCAGCTCCGGGGGGGGCTACGAGCAGTACTTC

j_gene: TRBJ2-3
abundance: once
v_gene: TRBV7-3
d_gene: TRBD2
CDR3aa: CASSLYPPSAGGPPDTQYF
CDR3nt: TGTGCCAGCAGCTTATATCCCCCCTCGGCGGGAGGGCCCCCAGATACGCAGTATTTT

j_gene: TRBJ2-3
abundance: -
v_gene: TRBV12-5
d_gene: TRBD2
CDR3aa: CASGLSGTSGRVSTDTQYF
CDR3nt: TGTGCTAGTGGTTTATCCGGGACTAGCGGGAGGGTTAGCACAGATACGCAGTATTTT

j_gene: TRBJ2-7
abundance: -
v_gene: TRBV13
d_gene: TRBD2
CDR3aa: CASSLGPPSGPYEQYF
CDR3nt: TGTGCCAGCAGCTTAGGTCCCCCTAGCGGTCCCTACGAGCAGTACTTC

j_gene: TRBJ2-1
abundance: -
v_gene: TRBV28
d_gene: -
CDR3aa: CASAPEGGSGYNEQFF
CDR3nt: TGTGCCAGCGCCCCCGAGGGGGGGTCAGGATACAATGAGCAGTTCTTC

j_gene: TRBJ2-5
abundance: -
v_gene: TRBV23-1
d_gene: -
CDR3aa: CASSQPDSGKETQYF
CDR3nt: TGCGCCAGCAGTCAACCGGACAGTGGAAAAGAGACCCAGTACTTC

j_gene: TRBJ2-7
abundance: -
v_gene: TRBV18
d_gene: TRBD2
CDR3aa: CASSPGLAGGDEQYF
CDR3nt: TGTGCCAGCTCACCAGGGTTAGCGGGAGGCGACGAGCAGTACTTC

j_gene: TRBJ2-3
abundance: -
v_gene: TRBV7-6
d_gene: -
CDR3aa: CASSITSLTQYF
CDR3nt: TGTGCCAGCAGTATTACTTCTCTTACGCAGTATTTT

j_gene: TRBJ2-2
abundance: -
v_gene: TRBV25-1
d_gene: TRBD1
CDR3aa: CASSDRTGATNTGELFF
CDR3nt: TGTGCCAGCAGTGACCGGACAGGGGCCACGAACACCGGGGAGCTGTTTTTT

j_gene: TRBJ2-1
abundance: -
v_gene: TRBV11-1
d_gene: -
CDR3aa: CASSLVGSHEQFF
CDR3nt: TGTGCCAGCAGCTTAGTGGGCTCCCATGAGCAGTTCTTC

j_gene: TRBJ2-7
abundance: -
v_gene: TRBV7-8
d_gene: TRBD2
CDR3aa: CASSRGGTSSYEQYF
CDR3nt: TGTGCCAGCAGCCGTGGTGGGACTAGCTCTTACGAGCAGTACTTC

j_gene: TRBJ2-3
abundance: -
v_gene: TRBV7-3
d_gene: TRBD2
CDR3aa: CASSPQTSGMGTQYF
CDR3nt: TGTGCCAGCAGCCCCCAGACTAGCGGGATGGGTACGCAGTATTTT

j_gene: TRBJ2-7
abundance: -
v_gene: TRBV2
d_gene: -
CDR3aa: CASRLDRSYEQYF
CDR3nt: TGTGCCAGCAGGCTAGACCGATCCTACGAGCAGTACTTC

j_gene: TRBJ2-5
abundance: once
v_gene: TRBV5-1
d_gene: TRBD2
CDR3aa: CASSLFLAGGNQETQYF
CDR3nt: TGCGCCAGCAGCTTGTTTCTAGCGGGAGGGAACCAAGAGACCCAGTACTTC

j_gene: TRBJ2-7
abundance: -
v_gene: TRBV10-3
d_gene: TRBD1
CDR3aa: CAISESAGGYEQYF
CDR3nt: TGTGCCATCAGTGAGTCGGCAGGGGGCTACGAGCAGTACTTC

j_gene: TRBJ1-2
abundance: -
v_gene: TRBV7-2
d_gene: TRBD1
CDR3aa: CASSLEPGGAYGYTF
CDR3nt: TGTGCCAGCAGCTTAGAGCCAGGGGGCGCCTATGGCTACACCTTC

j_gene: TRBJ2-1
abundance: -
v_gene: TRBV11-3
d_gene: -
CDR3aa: CASRPFTQNEQFF
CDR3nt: TGTGCCAGCAGGCCCTTTACCCAGAATGAGCAGTTCTTC

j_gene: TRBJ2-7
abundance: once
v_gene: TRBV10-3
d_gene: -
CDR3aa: CAIRAGAEYEQYF
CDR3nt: TGTGCCATCAGGGCAGGGGCGGAATACGAGCAGTACTTC

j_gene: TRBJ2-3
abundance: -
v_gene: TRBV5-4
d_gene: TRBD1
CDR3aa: CASGHRGRSDTQYF
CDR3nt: TGTGCCAGCGGACACAGGGGGCGGTCGGATACGCAGTATTTT

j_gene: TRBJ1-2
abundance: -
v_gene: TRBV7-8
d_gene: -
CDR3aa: CASFGRGREGYTF
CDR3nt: TGTGCCAGCTTTGGGAGGGGGAGAGAGGGCTACACCTTC

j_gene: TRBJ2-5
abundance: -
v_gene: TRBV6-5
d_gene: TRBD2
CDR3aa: CATSATSGKTQYF
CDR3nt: TGTGCCACCTCGGCGACTAGCGGAAAGACCCAGTACTTC

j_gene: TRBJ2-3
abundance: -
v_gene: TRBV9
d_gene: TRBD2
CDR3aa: CASSVGGRGPDTQYF
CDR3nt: TGTGCCAGCAGCGTCGGCGGGAGGGGCCCAGATACGCAGTATTTT

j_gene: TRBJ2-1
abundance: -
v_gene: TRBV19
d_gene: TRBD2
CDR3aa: CASSPSGTGGEQFF
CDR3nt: TGTGCCAGTAGTCCTAGCGGGACTGGGGGTGAGCAGTTCTTC

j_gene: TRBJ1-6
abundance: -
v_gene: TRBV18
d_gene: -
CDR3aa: CASSPGTAGNSPLHF
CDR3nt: TGTGCCAGCTCACCGGGCACCGCGGGGAATTCACCCCTCCACTTT

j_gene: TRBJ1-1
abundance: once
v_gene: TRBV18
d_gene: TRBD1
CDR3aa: CASSPNTGTGMNTEAFF
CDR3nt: TGTGCCAGCTCACCAAATACCGGGACAGGAATGAACACTGAAGCTTTCTTT

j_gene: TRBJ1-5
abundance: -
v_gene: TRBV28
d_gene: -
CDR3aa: CASSLWGAGAGQPQHF
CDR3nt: TGTGCCAGCAGTTTATGGGGGGCAGGTGCGGGTCAGCCCCAGCATTTT

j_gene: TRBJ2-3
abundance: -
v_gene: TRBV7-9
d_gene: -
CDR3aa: CASSAGLPGTDTQYF
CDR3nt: TGTGCCAGCAGCGCGGGACTTCCCGGCACAGATACGCAGTATTTT

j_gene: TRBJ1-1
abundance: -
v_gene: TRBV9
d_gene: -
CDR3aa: CASSVGGGVGNTEAFF
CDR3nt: TGTGCCAGCAGCGTAGGGGGGGGTGTTGGGAACACTGAAGCTTTCTTT

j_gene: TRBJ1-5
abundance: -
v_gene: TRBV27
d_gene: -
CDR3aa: CASSPRQDYSNQPQHF
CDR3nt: TGTGCCAGCAGTCCACGACAGGATTATAGCAATCAGCCCCAGCATTTT

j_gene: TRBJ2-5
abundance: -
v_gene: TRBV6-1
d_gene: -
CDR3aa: CASSPGSVRETQYF
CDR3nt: TGTGCCAGCAGCCCGGGAAGCGTACGGGAGACCCAGTACTTC

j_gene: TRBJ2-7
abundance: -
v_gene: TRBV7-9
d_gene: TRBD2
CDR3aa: CASSSGTVYEQYF
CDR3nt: TGTGCCAGCAGCAGCGGGACTGTCTACGAGCAGTACTTC

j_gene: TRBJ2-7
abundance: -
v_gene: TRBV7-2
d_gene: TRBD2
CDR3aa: CASSLAGTSGGYEQYF
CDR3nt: TGTGCCAGCAGCTTAGCCGGGACTAGCGGGGGTTACGAGCAGTACTTC

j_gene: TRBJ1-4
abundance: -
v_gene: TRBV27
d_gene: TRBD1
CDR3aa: CASRTGGHEKLFF
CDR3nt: TGTGCCAGCAGGACAGGGGGTCATGAAAAACTGTTTTTT

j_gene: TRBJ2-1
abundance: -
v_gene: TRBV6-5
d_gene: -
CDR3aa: CASSRQTFNNEQFF
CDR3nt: TGTGCCAGCAGTCGACAGACGTTTAACAATGAGCAGTTCTTC

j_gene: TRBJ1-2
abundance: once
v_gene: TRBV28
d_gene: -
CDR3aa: CASSTGGAYTF
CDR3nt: TGTGCCAGCAGCACGGGGGGGGCCTACACCTTC

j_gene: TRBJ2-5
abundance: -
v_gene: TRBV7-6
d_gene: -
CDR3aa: CASSIPGGQAQTQYF
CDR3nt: TGTGCCAGCAGCATCCCAGGGGGGCAGGCTCAGACCCAGTACTTC